The next 8 T cell receptor beta chains were all read from a single sample in a study of T-cell reconstitution after alpha-beta-depleted transplantation in children. The authors prepared the TCRbeta library with unique molecular identifiers. From the PCR reads, TCRdb called clonotypes with MiXCR, one entry per CDR3 protein. The sample has some 830,000 distinct CDR3 sequences; roughly 15% are singletons. Sequenced here: PBMCs, mostly from graft donor cells, sampled 360 days after TCRalphabeta/CD19-depleted stem cell transplant. These TCRs come from a male patient younger than 18 who had a stem cell transplant for acute lymphoblastic leukemia, so the T cells may come from the graft donor.

This clonotype was picked up many times. The rearrangement links TRBV4-1 to TRBJ2-7, with 7 bases fitting TRBD2. In germline, CDR1 is MGHRA, CDR2 YSYEKL. The V gene end was trimmed by 3 bases and the J gene end by 6 bases; junction bases not matched to a gene: 2. This CDR3 contains 12 residues. CDR3 sequence reads: CASSQGGSEQYF. The CDR3 coding sequence is TGCGCCAGCAGCCAGGGAGGGAGCGAGCAGTACTTC.

The V call is TRBV5-1, the J call TRBJ2-1; 9 bases align to TRBD2. Germline assignment: CDR1 SGHRS and CDR2 YFSETQ. The CDR3 is 19 residues long. The ends lost 5 bases at V and 5 bases at J; junction bases unmatched: 20. The CDR3 DNA is TGCGCCAGCAGGAACGGATACCCCCCCGGACTAGCGAGGAACAATGAGCAGTTCTTC. Translation gives CASRNGYPPGLARNNEQFF.

The chain joins TRBV12-3 or TRBV12-4 to TRBJ2-7; 13 positions match TRBD2. Losses at the gene ends were 1 base for V and 7 bases for J; bases not matched to a gene: 7. The length of the CDR3 is 16 residues. The CDR3 nucleotides are TGTGCCAGCAGTTTAGGGGACGGGACTAGCGGGATGGAGCAGTACTTC. Amino acids: CASSLGDGTSGMEQYF.

This clonotype occurred a few times. The chain links TRBV7-8 to TRBJ1-6, with D perhaps matching TRBD1 (5 bases). V dropped 1 base and J dropped 10 bases, with 17 bases sitting between them. The CDR3 totals 16 residues. Germline-derived CDR1 and CDR2 are SGHVS and FQNEAQ. The CDR3 sequence: CASSLEGRGALSPLHF. CDR3 in DNA: TGTGCCAGCAGCTTAGAAGGACGAGGGGCCTTATCACCCCTCCACTTT.

The genes are TRBV20-1 and TRBJ1-4; D remains unclear. V dropped 6 bases and J dropped 5 bases, with 7 bases sitting between them. This CDR3 contains 11 residues. Germline V CDR1 and CDR2: DFQATT, SNEGSKA (reference sequence). In DNA form, the CDR3 reads TGCAGTGCGCACAGAAATGAAAAACTGTTTTTT. This encodes CSAHRNEKLFF.

The chain couples TRBV5-5 to TRBJ2-2, with 10 bases aligning to TRBD1. Germline V lookup: CDR1 SGHKS, CDR2 YYEKEE (reference sequence). The CDR3 is 16 amino acids. Losses at the gene ends were 4 bases for V and 4 bases for J; bases not matched to a gene: 7. The CDR3 coding sequence is TGTGCCAGCAGCCTCCGGGACAGGGGTTTCACCGGGGAGCTGTTTTTT. The encoded protein is CASSLRDRGFTGELFF. Filled out from reference TRBV5-5 and TRBJ2-2, the complete variable domain reads DAGVTQSPTHLIKTRGQQVTLRCSPISGHKSVSWYQQVLGQGPQFIFQYYEKEERGRGNFPDRFSARQFPNYSSELNVNALLLGDSALYLCASSLRDRGFTGELFFGEGSRLTVL.

This clonotype came up a few times. The chain recombines TRBV4-1 with TRBJ2-1, with D maybe TRBD1 (5 bases). The CDR3 sequence is 15 residues long. Per the germline V gene, CDR1 is MGHRA and CDR2 is YSYEKL. V was shortened by 0 bases and J by 6 bases, with 12 bases between the two germline ends. Here the CDR3 reads CASSQDRDSFNEQFF. CDR3 nucleotide sequence: TGCGCCAGCAGCCAAGATCGAGACAGTTTCAATGAGCAGTTCTTC.

This clonotype turned up a few times. The chain's CDR3 is CASSPPGLAAWEQYF. In DNA, the CDR3 is TGTGCCAGCAGTCCCCCGGGACTAGCGGCGTGGGAGCAGTACTTC. This sequence joins TRBV25-1 and TRBJ2-7; 11 nucleotides agree with TRBD2. The CDR3 loop spans 15 amino acids. V lost 5 bases, J lost 7 bases, and 10 bases stayed unmatched. The germline V gene has CDR1 MGHDK and CDR2 SYGVNS.